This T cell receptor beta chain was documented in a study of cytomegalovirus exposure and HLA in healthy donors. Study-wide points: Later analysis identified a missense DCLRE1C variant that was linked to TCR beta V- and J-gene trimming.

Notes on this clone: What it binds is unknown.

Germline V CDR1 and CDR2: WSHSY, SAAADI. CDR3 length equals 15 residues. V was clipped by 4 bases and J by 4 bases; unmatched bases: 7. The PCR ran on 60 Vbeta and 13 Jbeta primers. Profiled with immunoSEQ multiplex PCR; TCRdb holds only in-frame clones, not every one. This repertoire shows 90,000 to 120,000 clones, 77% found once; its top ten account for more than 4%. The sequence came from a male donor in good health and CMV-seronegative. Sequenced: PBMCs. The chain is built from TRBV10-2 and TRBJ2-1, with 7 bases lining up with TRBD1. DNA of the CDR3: TGCGCCAGCAGTGGCTCAGGGACAGCGTACAATGAGCAGTTCTTC. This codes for CASSGSGTAYNEQFF.